This TCR beta chain was retrieved from a study of radiation and T cells in renal cell carcinoma. Study as a whole: Nephrectomy followed 15 Gy stereotactic body radiation by 4 weeks.

Clones were read by immunoSEQ multiplex PCR, and TCRdb kept only the in-frame ones, dropping some. The sample lists 150,000 or so clones; 70% to 90% were seen once. Indicated time point: baseline pretreatment blood. Noted treatment: 15 Gy SBRT to primary tumor, nephrectomy 4 weeks later. Radiation-treated patients gave blood at baseline, week 2 and week 4. Clear cell pathology was present in this patient's renal cell carcinoma. The germline V gene encodes CDR1 SEHNR and CDR2 FQNEAQ (reference sequence). CDR3 length: 14 residues. Trimming took 1 base from V and 3 from J, leaving 7 bases between them. In the case of this clone: The target antigen is unknown.

General observations from the study: In blood, top tumor clones expanded by 2 weeks, shrinking by 4.

This specimen consisted of blood, obtained from a patient whose treatment included radiotherapy and nephrectomy. The sequence came from a woman aged 45-65 years with renal cell carcinoma. The chain employs TRBV7-9 and TRBJ2-1; no reliable D call. This chain's CDR3 is CASSLGAYYNEQFF. The CDR3 DNA reads as TGTGCCAGCAGCTTAGGGGCTTACTACAATGAGCAGTTCTTC.